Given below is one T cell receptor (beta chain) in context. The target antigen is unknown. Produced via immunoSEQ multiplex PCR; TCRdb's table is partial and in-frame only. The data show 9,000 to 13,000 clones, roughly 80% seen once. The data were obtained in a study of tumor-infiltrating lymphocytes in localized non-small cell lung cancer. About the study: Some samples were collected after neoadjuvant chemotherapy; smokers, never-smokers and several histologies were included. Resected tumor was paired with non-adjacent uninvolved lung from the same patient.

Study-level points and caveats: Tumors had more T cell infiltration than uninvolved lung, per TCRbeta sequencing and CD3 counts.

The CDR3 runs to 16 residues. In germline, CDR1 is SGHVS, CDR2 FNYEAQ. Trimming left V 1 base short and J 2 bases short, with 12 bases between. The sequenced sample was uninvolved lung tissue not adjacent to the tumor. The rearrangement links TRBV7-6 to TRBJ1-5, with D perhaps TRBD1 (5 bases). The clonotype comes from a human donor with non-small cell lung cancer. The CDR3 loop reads CASSLGGDWRNQPQHF. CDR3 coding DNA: TGTGCCAGCAGCTTAGGGGGGGATTGGCGCAATCAGCCCCAGCATTTT.